Below, 4 T cell receptor beta chains from the same sample are listed, as sequenced in a study of graft-versus-host responses after intestinal transplantation. Sequencing used immunoSEQ multiplex PCR; TCRdb keeps in-frame clones, though not all of them. The sample yields over 120,000 clones, 80% to 95% seen once. Their antigen targets remain unknown. This specimen consisted of unstimulated CD4+ T cells sorted from spleen or lymph node cells, obtained before intestinal transplant. The receptor source for this set is a human donor who received an intestinal transplant.

The chain couples TRBV5-1 to TRBJ2-7; D gene unclear. Per the germline V gene, CDR1 is SGHRS and CDR2 is YFSETQ. The V gene lost 5 bases and the J gene lost 4 bases, with 7 bases spanning the gap. The CDR3 is 11 residues long. The CDR3 DNA follows: TGCGCCAGCAGGGGTTCATACGAGCAGTACTTC. Amino acids: CASRGSYEQYF. Full variable domain (rest looked up from reference TRBV5-1 and TRBJ2-7): KAGVTQTPRYLIKTRGQQVTLSCSPISGHRSVSWYQQTPGQGLQFLFEYFSETQRNKGNFPGRFSGRQFSNSRSEMNVSTLELGDSALYLCASRGSYEQYFGPGTRLTVT.

The chain joins TRBV7-2 to TRBJ2-3; possibly TRBD2 for D (6 bases). The CDR3 totals 15 residues. Trimming removed 0 bases at V and 1 base at J, with 8 bases between. The V gene's germline CDR1 is SGHTA and CDR2 FQGNSA. The CDR3 spells CASSLAGTGTDTQYF. The CDR3 DNA reads as TGTGCCAGCAGCTTAGCGGGGACTGGCACAGATACGCAGTATTTT.

This chain connects TRBV7-2 to TRBJ1-4; 7 bases line up with TRBD1. V lost 1 base, J lost 6 bases, and 5 bases stayed unmatched. This CDR3 has 15 residues. CDR1 and CDR2 (germline): SGHTA, FQGNSA. In nucleotides, the CDR3 is TGTGCCAGCAGCTTAGATGCAGGGGGGGATGAAAAACTGTTTTTT. Translating it yields CASSLDAGGDEKLFF.

This chain uses TRBV4-3 with TRBJ2-5; 10 bases match TRBD1. J was trimmed by 3 bases and V by 4 bases; bases with no gene match: 2. The germline V gene encodes CDR1 LGHNA and CDR2 YSLEER. The CDR3 consists of 14 residues. The DNA for the CDR3 is TGCGCCAGCAGCCGAGGACAGGGGGAAGAGACCCAGTACTTC. It codes for CASSRGQGEETQYF.